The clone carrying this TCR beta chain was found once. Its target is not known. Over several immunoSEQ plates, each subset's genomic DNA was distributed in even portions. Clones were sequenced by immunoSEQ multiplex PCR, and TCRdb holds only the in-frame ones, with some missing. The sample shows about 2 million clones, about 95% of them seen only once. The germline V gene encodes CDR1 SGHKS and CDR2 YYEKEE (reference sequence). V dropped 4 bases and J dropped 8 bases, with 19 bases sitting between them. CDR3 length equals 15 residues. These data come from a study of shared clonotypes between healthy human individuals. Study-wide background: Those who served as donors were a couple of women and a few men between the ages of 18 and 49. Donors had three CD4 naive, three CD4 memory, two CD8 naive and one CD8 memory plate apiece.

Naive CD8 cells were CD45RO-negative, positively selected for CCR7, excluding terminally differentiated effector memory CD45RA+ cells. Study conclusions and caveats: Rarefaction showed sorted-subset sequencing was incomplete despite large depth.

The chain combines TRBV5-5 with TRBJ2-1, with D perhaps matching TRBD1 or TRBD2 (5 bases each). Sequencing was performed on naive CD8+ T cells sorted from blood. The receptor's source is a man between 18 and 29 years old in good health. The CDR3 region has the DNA TGTGCCAGCAGCCCAGGGACGACCCTCAGGGATGAGCAGTTCTTC. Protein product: CASSPGTTLRDEQFF.